This T cell receptor (beta chain) was sequenced in a study of T cell changes during pregnancy in multiple sclerosis. CDR1 is SGHKS, CDR2 YYEKEE, per germline (reference sequence). The CDR3 runs 15 residues. V lost 8 bases to trimming and J lost 5 bases; unmatched junction nucleotides: 11. Some clones are missing from TCRdb's copy, which holds only in-frame ones; the method was immunoSEQ multiplex PCR. In the table there are roughly 11,000 clones, roughly 84% of which are singletons. The specimen comprised CD8+ T cells from peripheral blood mononuclear cells, sampled after pregnancy. This receptor was obtained from a female donor in good health, enrolled as a control in a pregnancy study. The chain links TRBV5-5 to TRBJ2-7; the match to TRBD1 covers 12 bases. CDR3 in DNA: TGTGCCAGTAGCATCGGGACAGGGGGCTGGCACGAGCAGTACTTC. Its translation: CASSIGTGGWHEQYF.